This T cell receptor (beta chain) was recovered during a study of blood T cell repertoires in COVID-19. Study background: Collection of acute and convalescent COVID-19 samples took place in the United States, Italy and Spain.

The data were produced by immunoSEQ multiplex PCR, yet TCRdb's version contains in-frame clones alone and is incomplete. The sample lists about 200,000 clones, 70% to 80% occurring once. A Seattle source enrolled patients during active infection and followed them longitudinally. The sequence was collected from a woman aged 40 to 49 with COVID-19, enrolled during active disease. The specimen was peripheral blood.

The CDR3 sequence: CASSYLANTEAFF. The CDR3 coding sequence is TGTGCCAGCAGTTACTTAGCGAACACTGAAGCTTTCTTT. This chain uses TRBV6-5 with TRBJ1-1, with unresolved D. Germline V lookup: CDR1 MNHEY, CDR2 SVGAGI. The V and J ends lost 1 base and 1 base respectively, with 4 bases between them. The CDR3 runs 13 residues.